The rows below give T cell receptor beta chains drawn from one sample of a study of control samples from healthy donors and cancer patients. The assay was immunoSEQ multiplex PCR, and TCRdb's table has in-frame clones only and misses some. The table lists about 80,000 clones, roughly 86% of them singletons. The material sequenced was blood. The receptors were gathered from a man between 50 and 59 years old in good health. Each CDR3 is given without its conserved first and last residue. Fields, in order: J gene, V gene, CDR3 protein.

>TRBJ1-2|TRBV5-6
ASSLGQPLAGYT
>TRBJ1-4|TRBV6-6
ASRGGAVEKLF
>TRBJ1-1|TRBV5-4
ASSSEGGTQAF
>TRBJ1-6|TRBV19
ASRQGWGSPLH
>TRBJ2-3|TRBV11-2
ASSLSTWAGSPDTQY
>TRBJ2-2|TRBV6-4
ASSPGTGSTGELF
>TRBJ2-5|TRBV10-3
AIATGTHQETQY
>TRBJ1-2|TRBV7-8
ASSFLSDGKGYT
>TRBJ1-5|TRBV30
AWSVGGRNNQPQH
>TRBJ2-6|TRBV6-1
ASSDGSSSGANVLT
>TRBJ1-2|TRBV6-1
ASSDFGTSRYGYT
>TRBJ1-1|TRBV6-6
ASRSRETEAF
>TRBJ2-3|TRBV15
ATSARAGGLGDTQY
>TRBJ2-2|TRBV18
ASSPVTRNGELF
>TRBJ2-5|TRBV5-4
ASSSDGKETQY
>TRBJ1-1|TRBV7-9
ASSPNYMNTEAF
>TRBJ1-1|TRBV18
ASSPAGPDTEAF
>TRBJ1-1|TRBV28
ASSLVGPPPEAF
>TRBJ1-1|TRBV7-9
ASSNRDPEAF
>TRBJ1-2|TRBV6-5
ASSQGGGALGGYT
>TRBJ2-7|TRBV29-1
SVAKGSYEQY
>TRBJ1-3|TRBV9
ASSVGQGRDTIY
>TRBJ2-7|TRBV7-3
ASGQGYEQY
>TRBJ1-3|TRBV9
ASSVAPGSGNTIY
>TRBJ2-5|TRBV15
ATSRDSSGETQY
>TRBJ2-5|TRBV5-1
ASTESGLGETQY
>TRBJ1-1|TRBV30
AWSANDRPPTEAF
>TRBJ1-3|TRBV5-1
ASRSGASGNTIY
>TRBJ1-3|TRBV18
ASSAIGQAGNTIY
>TRBJ1-2|TRBV5-6
ASSGSGARGYGGYT
>TRBJ1-4|TRBV11-2
ASSLRRTGKDEKLF
>TRBJ2-7|TRBV5-1
ASSPPGGREQY
>TRBJ2-2|TRBV5-4
ASRQQGGTGELF
>TRBJ1-2|TRBV20-1
SARQADGYT
>TRBJ2-1|TRBV3-1/TRBV3-2
ASSQVLTSGGSREQF
>TRBJ1-5|TRBV16
ASSQGQTNQPQH
>TRBJ2-3|TRBV7-9
ASSSLDRSRTDTQY
>TRBJ2-2|TRBV13
ASSLAVTGELF
>TRBJ1-3|TRBV9
ASSVAGGGRAGNTIY
>TRBJ1-1|TRBV5-5
ASSSPALGGRWRNTEAF
>TRBJ2-6|TRBV5-1
ASSPGYLSGANVLT
>TRBJ2-7|TRBV3-1/TRBV3-2
ASSPPGDEQY
>TRBJ2-4|TRBV5-8
ASSPRQRGGLAKNIQY